This is a list of T cell receptor beta chains from one sample in a study of blood T cell repertoires in COVID-19. The protocol was immunoSEQ multiplex PCR, while the TCRdb copy is restricted to in-frame clones and leaves out a portion. The sample shows roughly 63,000 clones, over 80% of them seen only once. Sequenced: peripheral blood. The source is a man aged 55 to 69 with acute or convalescent COVID-19. CDR3s include the opening cysteine and the closing phenylalanine or tryptophan. The order of the fields is D gene, clone size, J gene, V gene, CDR3 DNA, CDR3 protein. The D gene is left open where the match is weak. Only part of the rows carry a size: once, few, many, or a class if the clone is expanded.

D gene: TRBD1; clone size: .; J gene: TRBJ1-6; V gene: TRBV7-9; CDR3 DNA: TGTGCCAGCAGCTCCGGGACAGAGAGCTCCTATAATTCACCCCTCCACTTT; CDR3 protein: CASSSGTESSYNSPLHF
D gene: .; clone size: .; J gene: TRBJ1-5; V gene: TRBV6-6; CDR3 DNA: TGTGCCAGCAGTTCGGGGGGGACCGACCCAAATCAGCCCCAGCATTTT; CDR3 protein: CASSSGGTDPNQPQHF
D gene: .; clone size: .; J gene: TRBJ1-5; V gene: TRBV28; CDR3 DNA: TGTGCCAGCAGTTTAGCCAGGAGCAATCAGCCCCAGCATTTT; CDR3 protein: CASSLARSNQPQHF
D gene: TRBD2; clone size: .; J gene: TRBJ2-3; V gene: TRBV6-5; CDR3 DNA: TGTGCCAGCAGTCGTAGCGGGAGGGGTTCAGATACGCAGTATTTT; CDR3 protein: CASSRSGRGSDTQYF
D gene: .; clone size: .; J gene: TRBJ1-2; V gene: TRBV15; CDR3 DNA: TGTGCCACCAGCAGAGATGGGGCAGCTAACTATGGCTACACCTTC; CDR3 protein: CATSRDGAANYGYTF
D gene: TRBD1; clone size: .; J gene: TRBJ1-5; V gene: TRBV6-5; CDR3 DNA: TGTGCCAGCAGTTACGCGGGACAGGGGAGCAATCAGCCCCAGCATTTT; CDR3 protein: CASSYAGQGSNQPQHF
D gene: TRBD1; clone size: .; J gene: TRBJ1-2; V gene: TRBV3-1/TRBV3-2; CDR3 DNA: TGTGCCAGCAGCGACTGGACAGGGGGTCACTATGGCTACACCTTC; CDR3 protein: CASSDWTGGHYGYTF
D gene: TRBD1; clone size: .; J gene: TRBJ1-4; V gene: TRBV6-5; CDR3 DNA: TGTGCCAGCAGCTTAGGAGGGCAGGGGGAGGAAAAACTGTTTTTT; CDR3 protein: CASSLGGQGEEKLFF
D gene: TRBD2; clone size: .; J gene: TRBJ2-1; V gene: TRBV28; CDR3 DNA: TGTGCCAGCAGTTTGACTAGCGGGCTTTACAATGAGCAGTTCTTC; CDR3 protein: CASSLTSGLYNEQFF
D gene: TRBD1; clone size: .; J gene: TRBJ1-4; V gene: TRBV19; CDR3 DNA: TGTGCCAGTAGCCCCGGACAGGGGGATAATGAAAAACTGTTTTTT; CDR3 protein: CASSPGQGDNEKLFF
D gene: .; clone size: .; J gene: TRBJ1-2; V gene: TRBV7-8; CDR3 DNA: TGTGCCAGCAGCTTAGCCGGCGGGTCCCCCAATGGCTACACCTTC; CDR3 protein: CASSLAGGSPNGYTF
D gene: TRBD1; clone size: few; J gene: TRBJ2-7; V gene: TRBV10-3; CDR3 DNA: TGTGCCATCAGTTCTGGACAGGGGGCTTTTTTCGAGCAGTACTTC; CDR3 protein: CAISSGQGAFFEQYF
D gene: TRBD1; clone size: .; J gene: TRBJ1-2; V gene: TRBV28; CDR3 DNA: TGTGCCAGCAGTTTGGGACAGTTAGCTAACTATGGCTACACCTTC; CDR3 protein: CASSLGQLANYGYTF
D gene: .; clone size: .; J gene: TRBJ1-2; V gene: TRBV28; CDR3 DNA: TGTGCCAGCAGTTTAAGGGGCTCAGTATATGGCTACACCTTC; CDR3 protein: CASSLRGSVYGYTF
D gene: .; clone size: .; J gene: TRBJ1-1; V gene: TRBV29-1; CDR3 DNA: TGCAGCGTTGAAGATACGGGGGGAGGCACTGAAGCTTTCTTT; CDR3 protein: CSVEDTGGGTEAFF
D gene: TRBD1; clone size: once; J gene: TRBJ1-2; V gene: TRBV27; CDR3 DNA: TGTGCCAGCAGTTCAATAGGGGGCCGCGGTGGCTACACCTTC; CDR3 protein: CASSSIGGRGGYTF
D gene: .; clone size: .; J gene: TRBJ1-5; V gene: TRBV19; CDR3 DNA: TGTGCCAGTAGTATTGGAGGGCGGGGACAGCCCCAGCATTTT; CDR3 protein: CASSIGGRGQPQHF
D gene: .; clone size: .; J gene: TRBJ1-5; V gene: TRBV15; CDR3 DNA: TGTGCCACCAGCAGACCTGGCGAAACAGTCAATCAGCCCCAGCATTTT; CDR3 protein: CATSRPGETVNQPQHF
D gene: .; clone size: .; J gene: TRBJ2-4; V gene: TRBV29-1; CDR3 DNA: TGCAGCGTTGAAATTACCGGGAGAAACATTCAGTACTTC; CDR3 protein: CSVEITGRNIQYF
D gene: TRBD2; clone size: .; J gene: TRBJ2-7; V gene: TRBV18; CDR3 DNA: TGTGCCAGCTCACAACCCACTAGCGGGTCCTACGAGCAGTACTTC; CDR3 protein: CASSQPTSGSYEQYF